This T cell receptor beta chain was obtained from a study of blood T cells in healthy people across ages. The table lists this clonotype with a few counts. Together with a sample-barcoded 5' primer, a J-beta primer mix was included in a second PCR lasting roughly 6 to 12 cycles. TCRdb recomputed calls from the 5' RACE reads with MiXCR, one row per CDR3 protein. The sample lists hundreds of thousands of distinct CDR3 sequences, 58% occurring once. V was trimmed by 4 bases and J by 5 bases, leaving 16 bases between them. Germline values: CDR1 SGHRS, CDR2 YFSETQ. This CDR3 has 15 amino acids. The sequenced sample was blood. This sequence originates from a young man in good health. The chain employs TRBV5-1 and TRBJ2-1; D tentatively reads TRBD1 or TRBD2 (5 bases each). The CDR3 here is CASSPGRRADNEQFF. The CDR3 DNA reads TGCGCCAGCAGCCCGGGACGAAGAGCCGACAATGAGCAGTTCTTC.